This TCR beta chain was sequenced in a study of Graves' ophthalmopathy and Graves' hyperthyroidism. The authors amplified TCR beta CDR3 regions from RNA transcripts. The first round was an RT-PCR with HTBI primers, and the second round was a multiplex PCR. TCRdb itself ran the multiplex PCR reads through MiXCR, one entry per CDR3 protein. This table holds 500,000 to 800,000 distinct CDR3 sequences, roughly 39% found once. The study excluded patients with other autoimmune diseases, uncontrolled infections, pregnancy or lactation. The clonotype was recovered from an adult man with Graves' ophthalmopathy. Specimen: peripheral blood.

The CDR3 sequence is CSVATTDRANTEAFF. The DNA for the CDR3 is TGCAGCGTTGCGACAACGGACAGGGCAAACACTGAAGCTTTCTTT. This chain uses TRBV29-1 with TRBJ1-1; 8 nucleotides agree with TRBD1. From germline, CDR1 is SQVTM and CDR2 ANQGSEA. V trimming: 4 bases; J trimming: 2 bases; junction bases outside the gene matches: 9. The CDR3 totals 15 residues.